This entry lists 8 T cell receptor beta chains sequenced from one sample in a study of blood T cell repertoires in COVID-19. Sequencing was performed with immunoSEQ multiplex PCR; in TCRdb, only in-frame clones are kept and a portion is missing. The sample yields some 70,000 clones, roughly 82% seen once. The sequenced material came from peripheral blood. Source of these receptors: a man aged 60-69 years with acute or convalescent COVID-19.

The chain links TRBV5-4 to TRBJ1-6; D is uncertain. Trimming cost V 4 bases and J 7 bases, with 15 bases left between them. The CDR3 contains 15 residues. Germline-derived CDR1 and CDR2 are SGHNT and YYREEE (reference sequence). CDR3 nucleotides: TGTGCCAGCAGCAAGGAGGCAGAGCCGAATTCACCCCTCCACTTT. As protein: CASSKEAEPNSPLHF.

J is TRBJ1-2 and V is TRBV5-6; D is uncertain. Germline assignment: CDR1 SGHDT and CDR2 YYEEEE. Trimming shortened V by 0 bases and J by 4 bases, and 10 bases separated the two germline ends. This CDR3 is 14 amino acids long. The CDR3 loop is CASSLVSSPYGYTF. The DNA of the CDR3 is TGTGCCAGCAGCTTGGTTAGTTCTCCCTATGGCTACACCTTC.

The chain carries TRBV29-1 and TRBJ1-3, with 7 positions matching TRBD1. The V gene end was trimmed by 3 bases and the J gene end by 4 bases; junction bases not matched to a gene: 3. There are 13 residues in the CDR3. Germline assignment: CDR1 SQVTM and CDR2 ANQGSEA. The CDR3 nucleotides read TGCAGCGTTGAGGACAGGAGAGGAAACACCATATATTTT. Translated, it gives CSVEDRRGNTIYF.

The chain links TRBV6-5 to TRBJ2-7; 8 bases align to TRBD1. V was pared by 5 bases and J by 3 bases, with 6 bases of the junction left unmatched. The V gene's germline CDR1 is MNHEY and CDR2 SVGAGI. The CDR3 totals 14 residues. CDR3 in amino acids: CASSTRTGNYEQYF. The CDR3 DNA sequence: TGTGCCAGCAGTACCCGGACAGGGAACTACGAGCAGTACTTC.

The chain is built from TRBV6-4 and TRBJ2-2; D call uncertain. Germline V gene sequence: CDR1 MRHNA, CDR2 SNTAGT. V was clipped by 4 bases and J by 6 bases, with 6 bases between them. CDR3 size: 12 residues. CDR3 loop: CASSGVSGELFF. The CDR3 nucleotides are TGTGCCAGCAGTGGAGTCTCCGGGGAGCTGTTTTTT.

This clone was seen just once. The V gene is TRBV4-3, the J gene TRBJ1-2; 9 bases map to TRBD1. The CDR3 runs 14 residues. Germline assignment: CDR1 LGHNA and CDR2 YSLEER. After removal of 2 bases from V and 8 bases from J, the junction contained 6 bases not matched to a gene. DNA for the CDR3: TGCGCCAGCAGCCAAAAACAGGGGGCGTTCGGCTACACCTTC. This gives the protein CASSQKQGAFGYTF.

This clone has only a few counts. The chain recombines TRBV7-9 with TRBJ1-2; weak D call: TRBD1 (6 bases). Trimming stripped 6 bases from V and 3 bases from J, with 11 bases between. Germline V gene sequence: CDR1 SEHNR, CDR2 FQNEAQ (reference sequence). CDR3 size: 13 residues. CDR3 coding DNA: TGTGCCAGCAGTCTGGGGGCGGACTATGGCTACACCTTC. Translation gives CASSLGADYGYTF.

This chain joins TRBV28 and TRBJ2-7; 12 positions match TRBD2. The germline V gene encodes CDR1 MDHEN and CDR2 SYDVKM. The CDR3 has 14 residues. J was trimmed by 4 bases and V by 6 bases; bases with no gene match: 4. The CDR3 DNA is TGTGCCAGCAGGCCCGGGACTAGCGGGTACGAGCAGTACTTC. The encoded protein is CASRPGTSGYEQYF.